Below, 6 T cell receptor beta chains from the same sample are listed, as sequenced in a study of blood T cell repertoires in COVID-19. Sequenced by immunoSEQ multiplex PCR; TCRdb stores in-frame clones only, minus some. This repertoire shows about 40,000 clones, approximately 80% found once; its top ten account for under 30%. Sequenced sample: peripheral blood. The receptors were gathered from a human donor with acute or convalescent COVID-19. The donor label of this sample is uncertain.

The rearrangement uses TRBV5-5 and TRBJ1-1; 10 positions match TRBD1. The CDR3 runs to 14 residues. Trimming took 5 bases from V and 11 from J; bases not matched to a gene: 12. Germline V gene data show CDR1 as SGHKS and CDR2 as YYEKEE (reference sequence). CDR3 nucleotides: TGTGCCAGCAGGAATGGTGACAGGGGGCTTTTGGCTTTCTTT. Translated: CASRNGDRGLLAFF.

V usage is TRBV4-3 and J usage is TRBJ1-4; D is uncertain. The CDR3 contains 14 residues. V was trimmed by 0 bases and J by 11 bases, leaving 13 bases between them. The germline V gene encodes CDR1 LGHNA and CDR2 YSLEER. The DNA of the CDR3 is TGCGCCAGCAGCCAAGAAGGAGTGGAGCTCAAACTGTTTTTT. It translates to CASSQEGVELKLFF.

The genes are TRBV28 and TRBJ1-1; D gene ambiguous. Trimming took 6 bases from V and 0 from J, leaving 8 bases between them. Germline V gene data show CDR1 as MDHEN and CDR2 as SYDVKM. This CDR3 comprises 13 residues. CDR3 bases: TGTGCCAGCAGCCCCCTCCTGAACACTGAAGCTTTCTTT. Amino acid sequence: CASSPLLNTEAFF.

V usage is TRBV7-9 and J usage is TRBJ1-2, with 8 bases matching TRBD1. Trimming cost V 6 bases and J 4 bases; bases outside gene matches: 7. The CDR3 contains 14 residues. In germline, CDR1 is SEHNR, CDR2 FQNEAQ (reference sequence). The CDR3 DNA reads as TGTGCCAGCAGGGGGACAGGAATACTCTATGGCTACACCTTC. Amino acids: CASRGTGILYGYTF.

This sequence joins TRBV3-1 (or the pseudogene TRBV3-2) and TRBJ1-5; no clear D gene. This CDR3 is 14 amino acids long. Germline V gene data show CDR1 as LGHDT and CDR2 as YNNKEL (reference sequence). Trimming stripped 4 bases from V and 3 bases from J, with 10 bases between. The CDR3 loop reads CASSPRGTNQPQHF. Written as DNA, the CDR3 is TGTGCCAGCAGCCCCCGGGGAACCAATCAGCCCCAGCATTTT.

This clone was seen just once. The CDR3 coding sequence is TGCAGCGTTGGAGACAGGCTCTTTAATGAAAAACTGTTTTTT. It encodes CSVGDRLFNEKLFF. The rearrangement uses TRBV29-1 and TRBJ1-4; D is possibly TRBD1 (6 bases). This CDR3 is built from 14 residues. Per germline, CDR1 SQVTM and CDR2 ANQGSEA. Trimming removed 4 bases from V and 4 bases from J, with 13 bases in between.